Given below is one T cell receptor beta chain in context. This record comes from a study of blood T cell repertoires in COVID-19. At the level of the study: The origin of the acute and convalescent COVID-19 samples was the United States, Italy and Spain.

Sequenced by immunoSEQ multiplex PCR; TCRdb stores in-frame clones only, minus some. The sample has roughly 69,000 clones; about 82% are singletons. Germline CDR1 reads LGHDT; CDR2 reads YNNKEL (reference sequence). V was clipped by 2 bases and J by 6 bases, with 11 bases between them. This CDR3 has 14 amino acids. The sequenced sample was PBMCs or T cells enriched from blood (not recorded which). The chain employs TRBV3-1 (or the pseudogene TRBV3-2) and TRBJ2-1; possibly TRBD2 for D (6 bases). The TCR sequence derives from a woman in her thirties or forties with acute COVID-19. CDR3 loop: CASSQNLAFNEQFF. CDR3 bases: TGTGCCAGCAGCCAAAACCTAGCGTTCAATGAGCAGTTCTTC.